A single sample is the source of the 9 T cell receptor beta chains below, sequenced in a study of spatial heterogeneity in lung cancer. Documented time point: blood at routine non-recurrence follow-up after resection. Tumor, nontumor lung or frozen PBMC supplied whole RNA that was sequenced unsorted. TCRdb independently ran MiXCR on the 5' RACE reads; one entry per CDR3 protein. The sample gives around 120,000 distinct CDR3 sequences, 12% of which show up once; approximately 15% is in the top ten. The sample here was PBMCs, taken at follow-up. Receptors were obtained from a male donor with early-stage non-small cell lung cancer.

A few counts support this clonotype. The V and J genes are TRBV9 and TRBJ1-6; D remains ambiguous. Germline CDR1 SGDLS, CDR2 YYNGEE. V was pared by 4 bases and J by 7 bases, with 12 bases between. The length of the CDR3 is 14 residues. CDR3 bases: TGTGCCAGCAGCCCCTCCGGGGAGAATTCACCCCTCCACTTT. Translating it yields CASSPSGENSPLHF.

The rearrangement links TRBV7-2 to TRBJ2-3, with 7 bases that match TRBD2. J was trimmed by 1 base and V by 5 bases; bases with no gene match: 6. Per germline, CDR1 SGHTA and CDR2 FQGNSA. The CDR3 extends over 15 amino acids. CDR3 loop: CASSRAGFRTDTQYF. CDR3 in DNA: TGTGCCAGCAGCAGAGCGGGGTTCCGCACAGATACGCAGTATTTT.

This clonotype occurred a few times. The CDR3 sequence is CASSQEGRTGHSNQPQHF. In nucleotides, the CDR3 is TGTGCCAGCAGCCAAGAAGGCCGGACAGGGCATAGCAATCAGCCCCAGCATTTT. The rearrangement uses TRBV14 and TRBJ1-5; 8 bases are shared with TRBD1. V lost 0 bases, J lost 0 bases, and 7 bases stayed unmatched. Germline V gene sequence: CDR1 SGHDN, CDR2 FVKESK. This CDR3 has 18 amino acids.

This clonotype has just a few counts. The J gene is TRBJ1-2, the V gene TRBV9; no clear D gene. The CDR3 runs to 11 residues. The V gene's germline CDR1 is SGDLS and CDR2 YYNGEE. CDR3 sequence reads: CPMPRSDGYTF. The CDR3 DNA follows: TGTCCCATGCCCCGTTCGGATGGCTACACCTTC.

The J gene is TRBJ1-2, the V gene TRBV5-6, with unresolved D. This CDR3 has 12 amino acids. Germline assignment: CDR1 SGHDT and CDR2 YYEEEE. With 4 bases removed from V and 5 bases from J, the gap between germline ends came to 9 bases. The chain's CDR3 is CASSSNKYGYTF. The CDR3 bases are TGTGCCAGCAGCAGCAACAAGTATGGCTACACCTTC.

The chain uses TRBV7-8 and TRBJ2-7; possible D gene TRBD2, 6 bases. The CDR3 length is 14 residues. V was pared by 5 bases and J by 3 bases, with 14 bases between. CDR1 and CDR2 from the germline V gene are SGHVS and FQNEAQ. The CDR3 DNA reads TGTGCCAGCAGCCAACGGAGGGTGGGCTACGAGCAGTACTTC. Protein: CASSQRRVGYEQYF.

In its sample, this clonotype was seen a few times. This chain connects TRBV5-1 to TRBJ2-3; tentative D call: TRBD2 (7 bases). The CDR3 length is 15 residues. V was cut by 1 base and J by 4 bases, with 13 bases left in between. CDR1 SGHRS and CDR2 YFSETQ come from the germline V gene. The CDR3 DNA reads as TGCGCCAGCAGCTTGATGGGGGGGCCGGCAGATACGCAGTATTTT. This codes for CASSLMGGPADTQYF. Drawing the rest from reference TRBV5-1 and TRBJ2-3, the complete variable domain is KAGVTQTPRYLIKTRGQQVTLSCSPISGHRSVSWYQQTPGQGLQFLFEYFSETQRNKGNFPGRFSGRQFSNSRSEMNVSTLELGDSALYLCASSLMGGPADTQYFGPGTRLTVL.

This clonotype was seen repeatedly, ten times or more. The CDR3 loop reads CASSYTGGPQETQYF. The CDR3 DNA sequence: TGTGCCAGCAGTTACACAGGGGGCCCCCAAGAGACCCAGTACTTC. The chain has TRBV6-5 and TRBJ2-5, with 9 bases lining up with TRBD1. With V trimmed by 2 bases and J by 1 base, 2 bases remained unmatched. Looked up from germline, CDR1 is MNHEY and CDR2 is SVGAGI. The length of the CDR3 is 15 residues.

The chain joins TRBV19 to TRBJ1-5, with 8 bases lining up with TRBD1. Per germline, CDR1 LNHDA and CDR2 SQIVND (reference sequence). The CDR3 has 17 residues. The trim removed 7 bases at V and 1 base at J, leaving 12 bases unmatched. CDR3: CASIPFPGGASNQPQHF. As DNA, the CDR3 is TGTGCCAGTATACCTTTCCCAGGGGGCGCGAGCAATCAGCCCCAGCATTTT.